This passage covers 7 T cell receptor beta chains from one sample sequenced in a study of CD8 T cells in ankylosing spondylitis. TCRdb called the 5' RACE reads again in MiXCR, with one record for every CDR3 protein. The table includes some 340,000 distinct CDR3 sequences, 14% to 15% detected once. The sequencing sample was made of blood, either unsorted or a sorted T cell fraction (not recorded which). These TCRs come from a male donor with ankylosing spondylitis or in good health (not recorded which).

The gene calls are TRBV24-1 and TRBJ1-1, with D unresolved. CDR1 KGHDR and CDR2 SFDVKD come from the germline V gene. V was shortened by 7 bases and J by 8 bases, with 7 bases between the two germline ends. CDR3 length equals 10 residues. The CDR3 DNA reads TGTGCCACCAGCCGGAGCGAAGCTTTCTTT. Amino acid sequence: CATSRSEAFF.

This chain links TRBV7-2 with TRBJ1-3, with 9 bases aligning to TRBD1. The junction had 10 bases not matched to a gene; V was cut back by 4 bases and J by 3 bases. The germline V gene has CDR1 SGHTA and CDR2 FQGNSA. The CDR3 consists of 17 residues. CDR3 DNA sequence: TGTGCCAGCAGCTCGGGACAGGGAAGGGTTTATGGAAACACCATATATTTT. The encoded protein is CASSSGQGRVYGNTIYF.

V gene TRBV7-9 combines with J gene TRBJ1-1; D ambiguous. The CDR3 loop spans 14 amino acids. V was cut by 5 bases and J by 7 bases, with 17 bases left in between. Germline CDR1 SEHNR, CDR2 FQNEAQ (reference sequence). The CDR3 region has the DNA TGTGCCAGCAGCCCACCCGCGCGCCTGGATGAAGCTTTCTTT. It specifies CASSPPARLDEAFF. Variable domain in full (rest from reference TRBV7-9 and TRBJ1-1): DTGVSQNPRHKITKRGQNVTFRCDPISEHNRLYWYRQTLGQGPEFLTYFQNEAQLEKSRLLSDRFSAERPKGSFSTLEIQRTEQGDSAMYLCASSPPARLDEAFFGQGTRLTVV.

This sequence joins TRBV15 and TRBJ2-5; 8 nucleotides match TRBD1. Trimming took 3 bases from V and 3 from J; bases not matched to a gene: 18. Germline loops: CDR1 LNHNV, CDR2 YYDKDF (reference sequence). The CDR3 is made up of 19 amino acids. The CDR3 DNA follows: TGTGCCACCAGCAGGTCAATAACGGACAGGGAAGTAACAAAAGAGACCCAGTACTTC. Encoded protein: CATSRSITDREVTKETQYF.

This clonotype was seen only a few times. The gene calls are TRBV7-9 and TRBJ2-7; D gene ambiguous. V lost 3 bases, J lost 3 bases, and 9 bases lay in between. The CDR3 has 13 residues. Germline values: CDR1 SEHNR, CDR2 FQNEAQ (reference sequence). DNA of the CDR3: TGTGCCAGCAGCTTCCCGGACGGCTACGAGCAGTACTTC. Its translation is CASSFPDGYEQYF.

J is TRBJ2-7 and V is TRBV11-1, with D perhaps TRBD2 (5 bases). Trimming cost V 3 bases and J 7 bases, with 13 bases left between them. The CDR3 spans 13 residues. Germline V gene lookup returns CDR1 SGHAT and CDR2 FQDESV (reference sequence). DNA for the CDR3: TGTGCCAGCAGCTTCGACGGGATGCGTGAGCAGTACTTC. Translated: CASSFDGMREQYF. The entire variable domain, with the rest obtained from reference TRBV11-1 and TRBJ2-7, is as follows: EAEVAQSPRYKITEKSQAVAFWCDPISGHATLYWYRQILGQGPELLVQFQDESVVDDSQLPKDRFSAERLKGVDSTLKIQPAELGDSAMYLCASSFDGMREQYFGPGTRLTVT.

The V and J genes are TRBV20-1 and TRBJ2-7, with 9 positions matching TRBD2. Per germline, CDR1 DFQATT and CDR2 SNEGSKA (reference sequence). CDR3 length: 14 amino acids. V shed 1 base, J shed 2 bases, and the junction held 3 bases outside the gene matches. The CDR3 DNA reads TGCAGTGCTAGAGTACCTAGCGGGGCCTACGAGCAGTACTTC. Encoded protein: CSARVPSGAYEQYF.